What follows are 14 T cell receptor beta chains derived from one specimen sequenced in a study of blood T cell repertoires in COVID-19. TCRdb's copy holds only in-frame clones and misses some; the assay was immunoSEQ multiplex PCR. The sample yields approximately 190,000 clones, 84% seen once. The sequencing input was peripheral blood. The receptors were gathered from a woman between 70 and 85 years old with active or convalescent COVID-19.

The chain recombines TRBV6-4 with TRBJ2-2; D ambiguous. Germline V gene lookup returns CDR1 MRHNA and CDR2 SNTAGT. The CDR3 length is 11 residues. The germline V and J ends were trimmed by 5 bases and 6 bases, with 4 bases remaining between them. CDR3 in amino acids: CASSQSGELFF. In DNA form, the CDR3 reads TGTGCCAGCAGTCAGTCCGGGGAGCTGTTTTTT.

This clone was observed a single time. V usage is TRBV5-8 and J usage is TRBJ1-6; 7 nucleotides match TRBD1. V was pared by 2 bases and J by 10 bases, with 12 bases of the junction left unmatched. CDR1 and CDR2 (germline): SGHTS, YDEGEE. This CDR3 has 16 residues. In DNA, the CDR3 is TGTGCCAGCAGCTTCCTCACGACAGGGAAGAAATCACCCCTCCACTTT. Translating it yields CASSFLTTGKKSPLHF.

The rearrangement links TRBV29-1 to TRBJ1-1; D is uncertain. The CDR3 loop spans 10 amino acids. CDR1 and CDR2 from the germline V gene are SQVTM and ANQGSEA. Trimming took 7 bases from V and 11 from J, leaving 14 bases between them. The CDR3 is CSGVSGGAFF. The CDR3 DNA sequence: TGCAGCGGAGTCTCGGGAGGGGCTTTCTTT.

J is TRBJ2-7 and V is TRBV6-2 or TRBV6-3; 7 nucleotides line up with TRBD2. V lost 4 bases, J lost 0 bases, and 24 bases stayed unmatched. The CDR3 is 21 residues long. Germline V gives CDR1 MNHEY, CDR2 SVGEGT. The CDR3 bases are TGTGCCAGCAGTTTCCACCTGGGGCGCCGGGGCGGAGCGGGGTTCTCCTACGAGCAGTACTTC. It encodes CASSFHLGRRGGAGFSYEQYF.

V is TRBV3-1 (or the pseudogene TRBV3-2) and J is TRBJ1-2; unclear D gene. This CDR3 has 12 amino acids. The germline V gene encodes CDR1 LGHDT and CDR2 YNNKEL (reference sequence). Between the trimmed V and J ends, which lost 4 bases and 4 bases, there was a span of 7 bases. The CDR3 region is CASSLSSYGYTF. The CDR3 bases are TGTGCCAGCAGCCTATCGTCCTATGGCTACACCTTC.

The J gene is TRBJ2-2, the V gene TRBV6-6; 7 bases are a match to TRBD1. The CDR3 is made up of 13 amino acids. V was pared by 6 bases and J by 4 bases, with 2 bases of the junction left unmatched. Germline CDR1 reads MNHNY; CDR2 reads SVGAGI (reference sequence). CDR3 residues: CASSQGVTGELFF. CDR3 nucleotide sequence: TGTGCCAGCAGCCAGGGGGTCACCGGGGAGCTGTTTTTT.

V is TRBV5-1 and J is TRBJ2-1; D might be TRBD2 (6 bases). In germline, CDR1 is SGHRS, CDR2 YFSETQ. The ends were cut back, 0 bases at V and 7 bases at J, with 8 bases in the middle. The CDR3 contains 13 residues. CDR3 DNA: TGCGCCAGCAGCTTGGTAGGGAGGAATGAGCAGTTCTTC. Its translation is CASSLVGRNEQFF.

This chain's CDR3 is CAGTWTAGANVLTF. The CDR3 DNA follows: TGTGCCGGCACGTGGACAGCTGGGGCCAACGTCCTGACTTTC. The rearrangement uses TRBV6-5 and TRBJ2-6, with D tentatively TRBD1 (6 bases). The length of the CDR3 is 14 residues. V lost 11 bases and J lost 2, with 13 bases in between. Germline V gene sequence: CDR1 MNHEY, CDR2 SVGAGI.

V and J are TRBV5-5 and TRBJ1-4; D call uncertain. Germline values: CDR1 SGHKS, CDR2 YYEKEE (reference sequence). The CDR3 length is 13 residues. Trimming pared 6 bases from V and 5 bases from J, leaving 11 bases between. The CDR3 protein is CASTEGANEKLFF. The CDR3 DNA reads TGTGCCAGCACCGAGGGAGCCAATGAAAAACTGTTTTTT.

This chain joins TRBV29-1 and TRBJ2-1; TRBD2 aligns across 8 bases. With 7 bases clipped from V and 4 bases from J, the junction kept 6 bases outside the gene matches. Germline V gene sequence: CDR1 SQVTM, CDR2 ANQGSEA. This CDR3 contains 13 residues. Here the CDR3 reads CSASGSPYNEQFF. The CDR3 DNA is TGCAGCGCGAGCGGGAGCCCGTACAATGAGCAGTTCTTC.

The chain couples TRBV5-6 to TRBJ1-5; 8 bases are a match to TRBD1. Germline CDR1 SGHDT, CDR2 YYEEEE. J lost 2 bases, V lost 0 bases, and 4 bases had no gene match. The CDR3 loop spans 16 amino acids. The CDR3 DNA is TGTGCCAGCAGCTTGGCCGGACAGGGCGGCAATCAGCCCCAGCATTTT. It yields the protein CASSLAGQGGNQPQHF.

This clone was picked up a small number of times. The chain is built from TRBV5-1 and TRBJ2-2; D is ambiguous. Trimming took 4 bases from V and 2 from J, leaving 21 bases between them. Per germline, CDR1 SGHRS and CDR2 YFSETQ. The CDR3 covers 18 residues. The CDR3 DNA reads as TGCGCCAGCAGCCTAACGAGGCGCTACCGAACTAACACCGGGGAGCTGTTTTTT. As protein: CASSLTRRYRTNTGELFF.

V is TRBV2 and J is TRBJ1-4, with 10 bases aligning to TRBD1. CDR3 length: 16 residues. V lost 3 bases, J lost 8 bases, and 9 bases stayed unmatched. Germline values: CDR1 SNHLY, CDR2 FYNNEI. CDR3 loop: CASSEVTGGRGEKLFF. CDR3 in DNA: TGTGCCAGCAGTGAGGTGACAGGGGGCCGGGGAGAAAAACTGTTTTTT.

This rearrangement joins TRBV4-2 to TRBJ1-2; 7 positions match TRBD1. Germline-derived CDR1 and CDR2 are LGHNA and YNFKEQ. The CDR3 is 15 amino acids. The J segment lost 11 bases and the V segment lost 6 bases, leaving 18 bases of the junction unmatched. The CDR3 spells CASRVSLTGRAEYTF. The CDR3, as DNA: TGTGCCAGCAGAGTCTCCTTGACAGGGCGCGCGGAGTACACCTTC.